This T cell receptor beta chain is drawn from a study of lymphopenia after photon versus proton radiotherapy. The V gene's germline CDR1 is LNHDA and CDR2 SQIVND (reference sequence). V lost 4 bases and J lost 1, with 13 bases in between. The CDR3 is 15 amino acids. The data were produced by immunoSEQ multiplex PCR, yet TCRdb's version contains in-frame clones alone and is incomplete. The sample shows 45,000 to 65,000 clones, approximately 92% of them seen only once. Comment on this clone: Its antigen remains unknown.

Broader study findings: Authors raise, but do not show, better survival with proton therapy. In patients who died, overall survival fell as post-nadir TCR diversity dropped more. Proton therapy kept repertoires fairly stable, unlike photons, which gained effector/memory cells. After lymphocyte nadir, photon-treated repertoires showed oligoclonal expansion, especially CD8+ Temra.

The chain recombines TRBV19 with TRBJ1-1; D unresolved. This TCR came from a woman in her 40s with cholangiocarcinoma. This specimen consisted of peripheral blood, obtained from a patient treated with photon-based radiotherapy. Written as DNA, the CDR3 is TGTGCCAGTAGTACGGCCATCCCCCCGAACACTGAAGCTTTCTTT. Translated: CASSTAIPPNTEAFF.